The entry below gives a single T cell receptor beta chain sequence along with its context. The clone's antigen remains unknown. Nothing much larger sits one base from this clone, and base qualities are not available. The data belong to a study of cytomegalovirus exposure and HLA in healthy donors (dated by TCRdb to the late 2010s). Context from the whole study: An earlier analysis of approximately 550 of the donors reported roughly 300 Gb of sequence data and around 110 million unique TCR beta sequences from about 179 million T cells. The study used immunosequencing to profile the T cell repertoires of 666 subjects and linked those repertoires to cytomegalovirus serostatus. Roughly 5 DR-DQ haplotypes were handled as single units for association and clustering, since linkage in the cohort was strong. The number of typed donors differed by locus: 629-630 for A, B, C, DRB1 and DQB1; 522 for DQA1; around 610 for DPA1; and 400 to 480 for DPB1. In a later analysis, previously published TCR beta repertoires from about 640 donors were re-analyzed and high-resolution HLA genotyping was added so that TCR occurrence patterns could be studied. Donor age, sex, ethnicity and CMV serostatus were compiled alongside the repertoire data. The study combined high-throughput TCR immunosequencing, statistical association of individual TCRs with disease status, and machine learning to predict cytomegalovirus infection status. Rather than using new phenotypic data, the later analysis identified candidate immune exposures from TCR beta sequences and from how often those sequences occurred across donors. Class I and class II HLA loci were covered by the typing at four-digit resolution. All discovery cohort repertoires had been generated using a single sequencing platform. Of the roughly 400 genotyped donors, approximately 80% fell in the genetic ancestry cluster associated with self-reported Caucasian donors. An early release that covered about 600 HLA-typed donors contained approximately 320 gigabases of sequencing data and 85 million to 100 million unique TCR sequences. The aim of the study was to test whether cataloging public T cell receptors could identify signatures of past pathogen exposure. A separate validation cohort of some 130 different subjects was used in addition to the approximately 610-subject first cohort. An earlier analysis of 500 to 650 of the donors applied high-throughput TCR beta sequencing to assess whether each TCR beta V gene segment acted as functional or pseudogenic. A later genetic analysis took genome-wide SNP genotypes for about 55% of the 666 donors and used that subset as a discovery cohort. Among a few hundred genotyped donors of the cohort, an average of about 240,000 unique TCR beta nucleotide sequences were sequenced per donor, around 20% of them non-productive. Study-wide conclusions, independent of this receptor: Compared with equally common non-associated chains, HLA-associated TCR beta chains in a later analysis were more clonally expanded and had lower generation probabilities. The earlier analysis of around 600 of the donors excluded 15 to 20 rarely observed V segments, including chromosome 9 orphons, because counts were too low. According to a later analysis, TCR association rates differed among HLA loci, with DRB1 alleles showing the most associated TCRs and HLA-C alleles showing the fewest. The authors suggested that the approach could potentially be generalized to other disease states and immunological phenotypes. Compared with the 666-donor mean, donors in an Asian-associated ancestry cluster had fewer N-insertions in productive TCRs, according to a later genetic analysis. Some IMGT-functional V segments, including TRBV6-2 and TRBV6-3, could not be distinguished by the 87-base-pair reads and were therefore excluded. Most TCR sequences were observed very rarely across donors, whereas some public TCRs were present in many individuals. For the cohort, immune exposure information was limited to CMV serostatus. Strong co-occurrence of HLA alleles, especially DR and DQ, made assigning TCR associations to individual alleles difficult. A cluster of highly shared sequence variants was judged likely to represent a technical artifact of the sequencing pipeline. Correlated functional status among segregating V segments might be attributable to linkage disequilibrium, but an unknown experimental factor could not be ruled out. In a later analysis, around 17,000 TCR beta sequences were associated with specific HLA alleles at a false discovery rate of 0.05. A further reported finding was that TCR beta sequences accurately predicted the HLA-A and HLA-B alleles for most subjects in the first cohort. The cohort was sequenced for TCR beta chains only, and without alpha or paired-chain data the features that could be detected were limited. In a later analysis, several top co-occurrence clusters were reported to appear linked to parvovirus B19, influenza, CMV and Epstein-Barr virus. A total of some 180 TCR beta chains were listed by the study as associated with cytomegalovirus. Most CMV-associated TCR beta chains appeared to be HLA-restricted in a later analysis, and the HLA associations seemed to be driven largely by CMV exposure. An earlier analysis of several hundred of the donors showed that most TCR beta V segments appeared in productive rearrangements either about 87% or about 30% of the time, which broadly matched IMGT annotations. Three of the identified cytomegalovirus-associated TCR beta chains were confirmed in vitro to be specific for cytomegalovirus antigens. Because HLA typing was missing for some donors at each locus, association tests included only the typed subset. An association between a missense DCLRE1C variant and V-gene and J-gene trimming of TCR beta chains was found in a later genetic analysis and replicated in an independent cohort. Presence/absence analyses assumed roughly uniform sequencing depth across donors, an assumption that may not hold. In both the original and validation cohorts, the classifier was reported to diagnose cytomegalovirus status with high specificity and sensitivity.

The cohort comprised 710 or so healthy bone marrow donors. Cohort members were all nominally healthy when sampled, although unrecorded immune exposures were likely present. The donor was CMV seronegative and was included in the group of 352 seronegative cohort members. Each donor provided a peripheral blood sample, and peripheral blood mononuclear cells were used for TCR beta sequencing. The Qiagen DNeasy Blood Extraction Kit was used to extract genomic DNA from the blood cell samples. The library was produced with the immunoSEQ multiplex PCR assay. For the multiplex PCR, a mixture combining 60 forward primers for TCR Vbeta segments and 13 reverse primers for TCR Jbeta segments was used. The CDR3 region of rearranged TCR beta genes was amplified from genomic DNA by a multiplex PCR assay. On the Illumina HiSeq System, the amplified TCR beta libraries were sequenced as 87-base-pair reads. As for the authors' bioinformatics: Across the 600 to 700 repertoires, a later analysis counted 78 million or so unique TCR beta chains, around 11 million of which were shared by at least two donors. Raw reads were error-corrected and collapsed into unique sequences by a nearest-neighbor algorithm in which closely related sequences were merged to remove PCR and sequencing errors. V, D and J gene segments were assigned by aligning CDR3 sequences to IMGT reference sequences. For a sequence to be retained, at least a six-nucleotide match to both a V gene segment and a J gene segment was required. Rearrangements were called productive when the CDR3 lacked stop codons and stayed in frame with V and J; all others were non-productive. CDR3 was defined by IMGT convention, running from the second conserved V-encoded cysteine to the conserved J-encoded phenylalanine. The earlier analysis of 450 to 750 of the donors excluded any sequence lacking an unambiguous match to a single V gene segment. An earlier analysis of a few hundred of the donors called V segments functional above 56.7% productive rearrangements and segregating when the between-donor standard deviation exceeded 5%. To diagnose cytomegalovirus status from the catalog of TCR beta chain sequences, a statistical classification framework was built. In a later analysis, TCR nucleotide sequences were compared against IMGT/GENE-DB human TR gene sequences so that V and J genes could be assigned. The TCRdist pipeline was used in a later analysis to assign CDR3 sequences and most-parsimonious VDJ recombination scenarios. A later analysis defined each TCR beta chain by its CDR3 amino acid sequence plus V-gene family, and excluded reads lacking a unique V-gene family. As a way to deal with suspected cross-contamination and a sequencing artifact, a later analysis dropped approximately 570 nucleotide sequences that were highly shared and had low generation probability. A later analysis calculated a clonal expansion index for each public chain from normalized within-repertoire ranks of inferred template counts. Generation probabilities in a later analysis came from a VDJ recombination model fitted to out-of-frame rearrangements, and those results were checked against IGoR. Hypergeometric tests were used in a later analysis to score TCR-TCR, TCR-HLA and TCR-CMV co-occurrence, with a repertoire-size bias correction applied to the TCR pairs. A later analysis estimated false discovery rates by permuting HLA or CMV assignments 20 times. A later analysis grouped co-occurring TCRs with DBSCAN, adding TCRdist sequence similarity when clustering within HLA-allele-positive subsets. Repertoires with fewer than 30,000 or more than 120,000 public chains were left out of co-occurrence clustering, as were several repertoires with anomalous nucleotide sharing. TCRdb took over this immuneACCESS table, retaining in-frame rearrangements with V and J assigned. Such tables are incomplete; in checked studies, under half of the missing clones stem from an unresolved V gene, and the remainder is unexplained. Clonal size and the V and J genes are those of that table, whereas D and trimming came from the DNA. In this sample the table shows some 170,000 clones, roughly 85% of which occur a single time. Of the sample, approximately 2% falls within the top ten clones.

The CDR3, cysteine through phenylalanine, is 16 amino acids long. The kept DNA is CDR3 alone, 48 bases in frame from the first base. CDR1 and CDR2 (SGDLS, YYNGEE) derive from the germline V gene. V is pruned by 2 bases and J by 5 bases, leaving 5 bases of the junction without a gene match. Specimen: PBMCs. This sequence uses TRBV9 and TRBJ2-2; 11 bases in between match TRBD1. The clonotype comes from a man aged 35 to 55 in good health and CMV-seronegative. The DNA sequence is as follows: TGTGCCAGCAGCGTTGGGACAGGGGGAGCTACCGGGGAGCTGTTTTTT. Its protein is CASSVGTGGATGELFF.